This T cell receptor (beta chain) is drawn from a study of T cells after yellow fever vaccination (dated by TCRdb to 2018 to 2020). In the study overall: The SMART-Seq v4 Ultra Low Input RNA kit was used to prepare libraries from fractions with low cell numbers. Two healthy male donors, one aged 18 to 29 and one aged 30 to 39 years, made up the cohort. Blood was collected at multiple timepoints before and after primary and secondary immunization, and bulk PBMC replicates and cell subsets were isolated. To follow T-cell clones before and after primary and booster YFV17D yellow fever vaccination, bulk TCR alpha and beta repertoires were sequenced over time. What the authors observed across the whole study: A small fraction of clonotypes appeared in both the CD4 and CD8 compartments, likely as a result of convergent recombination. Because the study included only two donors, the extent to which the findings can be generalized is limited. The secondary T-cell response was found to be weaker but faster than the primary response, with a peak reached on day 5 rather than on day 15. After the booster, most of the clones that had expanded following primary vaccination were detected again (roughly 97% of CD4 and 85% to 90% of CD8), which suggests that memory was broadly maintained. Computational filtering was needed because FACS-sorted repertoires could contain abundant contaminating clonotypes from the bulk population.

Interpreted using the paper, the treatment or condition label stands for: live attenuated yellow fever vaccine strain. PBMCs were isolated from peripheral blood using a standard Ficoll-Paque protocol. Dynabeads CD4 and CD8 positive selection kits were used to isolate the CD4 and CD8 T-cell fractions. TriZol was used to extract RNA from bulk PBMCs, from CD4 and CD8 fractions, and from dextramer-positive and dextramer-negative fractions. Trimming costs V 5 bases and J 0 bases, and their ends lie 7 bases apart. Measured from the cysteine to the phenylalanine, the CDR3 is 14 residues long. This entry keeps only the CDR3 DNA: 42 bases, framed from base 1. The germline V gene provides CDR1 SGHTA and CDR2 FQGNSA. This clonotype showed up many times. It has no known antigen specificity. No quality values exist for individual bases; no much larger clone is one base distant. TCR cDNA was made using 5'RACE template switching, a step that added a universal primer site and unique molecular identifiers. cDNA synthesis was primed from both the TCR alpha and TCR beta constant segments. Library amplification used two PCR steps, and the second PCR step added sample barcodes and sequencing adapters. Sequencing of the libraries was done on either Illumina HiSeq 2500 (2x100 bp) or NovaSeq (2x150 bp). The paper's data handling went like this. Reads were demultiplexed and collapsed into UMI consensus sequences with MIGEC, and V(D)J alignment was performed with MiXCR. Vaccine-responding clonotypes were defined with edgeR using replicate PBMC samples, requiring FDR below 0.01 and a log2 fold change above 5 up to day 15. Each bulk clonotype was labeled CD4 or CD8 based on which sequenced repertoire, CD4 or CD8, contained the clonotype at higher abundance. Clones were called with MiXCR by TCRdb after fastp trimmed the public reads at Q25, and only in-frame beta chains were retained. Records with the same CDR3 protein are collapsed into one entry carrying the most frequent genes and DNA. TCRdb, rather than the study authors, made the V and J calls. For this sample there are over 110,000 distinct CDR3 sequences; roughly 8% appear just once. The biggest ten clones account for roughly 0.73% of the sample.

The chain links TRBV7-2 with TRBJ1-4, and TRBD1 may be the D gene, going by 6 matching bases. This material consisted of CD4+ T cells sorted from PBMCs, taken 5 days after the yellow fever booster vaccination. This sequence was found in a man aged 30 to 39 who received the YFV17D yellow fever vaccine. In nucleotides, the sequence is TGTGCCAGCAGCAGACAGGCAACTAATGAAAAACTGTTTTTT. It is translated as CASSRQATNEKLFF.